These 11 T cell receptor beta chains share one sample of origin, sequenced in a study of T cells in Graves' hyperthyroidism and ophthalmopathy (dated by TCRdb to between 2018 and 2021). Libraries were constructed by multiplex PCR. Sequenced on an Illumina HiSeq 2000. TCR beta CDR3 regions were amplified from RNA transcripts. A first-round RT-PCR of the TCR CDR3 used the HTBI primer set with the Qiagen OneStep RT-PCR kit. TCRdb handled the public reads itself, with Q25 trimming in fastp and clone calling in MiXCR, and kept productive beta chains. Each CDR3 protein gets just one entry, which takes the most common genes and DNA from the rows behind it. Present in this sample are under 350,000 distinct CDR3 sequences, 15% to 20% of which were seen just once. The top ten clonotypes cover under 55% of the sample. Sample: blood. The source of these receptors is a woman aged 50 to 60 with Graves' hyperthyroidism.

V usage is TRBV6-2 or TRBV6-3 and J usage is TRBJ2-3; the match to TRBD2 covers 14 bases. Looked up from germline, CDR1 is MNHEY and CDR2 is SVGEGT. Trimming removed 2 bases from V and 4 bases from J; junction bases left unmatched: 5. This CDR3 comprises 17 residues. CDR3 in amino acids: CASSYVTSGGASDTQYF. Written as DNA, the CDR3 is TGTGCCAGCAGTTACGTGACTAGCGGGGGGGCGTCAGATACGCAGTATTTT.

V gene TRBV5-1 combines with J gene TRBJ2-1; D gene unclear. Germline values: CDR1 SGHRS, CDR2 YFSETQ. V was shortened by 1 base and J by 8 bases, with 7 bases between the two germline ends. The CDR3 loop spans 12 amino acids. The CDR3 here is CASSLYLDEQFF. CDR3 nucleotide sequence: TGCGCCAGCAGCTTGTACCTCGATGAGCAGTTCTTC.

In its sample, this clonotype was seen a few times. The chain links TRBV3-1 to TRBJ1-3; D is undetermined. Trimming shortened V by 2 bases and J by 4 bases, and 6 bases separated the two germline ends. Per the germline V gene, CDR1 is LGHDT and CDR2 is YNNKEL (reference sequence). This CDR3 has 13 residues. CDR3: CASSQSGGNTIYF. As DNA, the CDR3 is TGTGCCAGCAGCCAAAGCGGCGGAAACACCATATATTTT.

This clonotype was picked up many times. This chain joins TRBV2 and TRBJ2-3; tentatively, D is TRBD1 (5 bases). Germline CDR1 and CDR2: SNHLY and FYNNEI. The V end was cut by 6 bases, the J end by 4 bases, with 5 bases between. The CDR3 has 11 residues. CDR3 bases: TGTGCCAGCAGAGGGGCAGATACGCAGTATTTT. It translates to CASRGADTQYF.

This clonotype was seen more than once but under ten times. V gene TRBV10-2 combines with J gene TRBJ2-1, with 7 bases fitting TRBD1. V shed 5 bases and J 5 bases; nucleotides not matched to a gene: 6. Per the germline V gene, CDR1 is WSHSY and CDR2 is SAAADI. This CDR3 contains 14 residues. This CDR3 is CASSLTGVNNEQFF. CDR3 DNA: TGCGCCAGCAGTCTCACAGGGGTTAACAATGAGCAGTTCTTC.

This clonotype was counted many times. This sequence joins TRBV5-4 and TRBJ2-1, with 12 nucleotides matching TRBD2. CDR3 length: 16 amino acids. In germline, CDR1 is SGHNT, CDR2 YYREEE (reference sequence). Trimming removed 3 bases from V and 6 bases from J; junction bases left unmatched: 7. This CDR3 reads CASSSMTSGSVNEQFF. CDR3 nucleotide sequence: TGTGCCAGCAGCTCCATGACTAGCGGGAGTGTCAATGAGCAGTTCTTC.

The genes are TRBV5-5 and TRBJ1-6, with 8 bases identical to TRBD1. V gave up 4 bases and J gave up 6 bases; unmatched junction bases: 3. The CDR3 is 14 residues long. CDR1 and CDR2 (germline): SGHKS, YYEKEE (reference sequence). The CDR3 DNA follows: TGTGCCAGCAGCGAGGACAGGGTTAATTCACCCCTCCACTTT. Translating gives CASSEDRVNSPLHF.

This clonotype was seen a few times. V gene TRBV19 combines with J gene TRBJ1-2, with D perhaps TRBD1 (6 bases). The length of the CDR3 is 11 residues. The ends were cut back, 8 bases at V and 4 bases at J, with 8 bases in the middle. Germline CDR1 LNHDA, CDR2 SQIVND (reference sequence). CDR3 sequence: CASWTVYGYTF. The CDR3, as DNA: TGTGCCAGTTGGACAGTCTATGGCTACACCTTC.

The gene calls are TRBV4-1 and TRBJ2-2, with TRBD1 as a possible D gene (5 bases). Trimming removed 3 bases from V and 4 bases from J, with 24 bases in between. The CDR3 consists of 19 residues. Germline V gene sequence: CDR1 MGHRA, CDR2 YSYEKL. The chain's CDR3 is CASSHLTWGASRGTGELFF. The CDR3 DNA sequence: TGCGCCAGCAGCCACCTAACCTGGGGCGCAAGTAGGGGCACCGGGGAGCTGTTTTTT.

This clonotype came up a few times. This sequence joins TRBV7-9 and TRBJ2-1, with D maybe TRBD2 (5 bases). The CDR3 length is 13 residues. Trimming removed 4 bases at V and 2 bases at J, with 6 bases between. Germline V gene sequence: CDR1 SEHNR, CDR2 FQNEAQ (reference sequence). CDR3 loop: CASSSSTYNEQFF. The CDR3 DNA reads as TGTGCCAGCAGCTCTAGCACCTACAATGAGCAGTTCTTC.

This clonotype was found many times. The rearrangement joins TRBV7-6 to TRBJ2-3; the match to TRBD2 covers 10 bases. CDR3 size: 16 residues. V shed 5 bases and J 4 bases; nucleotides not matched to a gene: 9. Germline V CDR1 and CDR2: SGHVS, FNYEAQ. CDR3 DNA: TGTGCCAGCAGCCGACCCCCTAGCGGGGGCCCAGATACGCAGTATTTT. The encoded protein is CASSRPPSGGPDTQYF.